This TCR beta chain was recorded in a study of shared clonotypes between healthy human individuals. Study as a whole: Donor ages ranged 18 to 49 years: a couple of women, a few men.

Division of CD4+ cells produced a CD45RA+ naive subset and a CD45RA-negative memory subset. Germline V gives CDR1 SGDLS, CDR2 YYNGEE. The CDR3 covers 14 residues. Trimming removed 0 bases at V and 3 bases at J, with 10 bases between. An assay was performed, and its level was deep. Measured with immunoSEQ multiplex PCR; TCRdb has only the in-frame clones, and not every one. The table has 1.6 million or so clones, roughly 96% seen once. This TCR came from a man aged 30-40 years in good health. The genes are TRBV9 and TRBJ2-7; a weak D match, TRBD2 (5 bases). Sequenced input: naive CD4+ T cells sorted from blood. The subset: CD45RA+ positively selected. CDR3 nucleotide sequence: TGTGCCAGCAGCGTAGCCGGGGATCACTACGAGCAGTACTTC. Its translation: CASSVAGDHYEQYF.